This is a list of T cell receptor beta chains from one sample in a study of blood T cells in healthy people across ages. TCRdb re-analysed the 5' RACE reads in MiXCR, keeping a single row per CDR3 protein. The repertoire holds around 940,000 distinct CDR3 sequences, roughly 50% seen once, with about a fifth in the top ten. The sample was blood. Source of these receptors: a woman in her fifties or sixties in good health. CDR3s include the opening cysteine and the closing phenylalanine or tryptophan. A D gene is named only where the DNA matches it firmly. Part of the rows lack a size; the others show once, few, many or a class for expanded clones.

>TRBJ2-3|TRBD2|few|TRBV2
TGTGCCAGCAGTGAAGGCAGGACTAGGCGCGCAGATACGCAGTATTTT
CASSEGRTRRADTQYF
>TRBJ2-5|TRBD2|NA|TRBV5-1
TGCGCCAGCAGCTTGGCCCCGGGAGGAGATGAGACCCAGTACTTC
CASSLAPGGDETQYF
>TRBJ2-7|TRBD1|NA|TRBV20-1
TGCAGTGCTAGTCCCCCAGGGGGCTACGAGCAGTACTTC
CSASPPGGYEQYF
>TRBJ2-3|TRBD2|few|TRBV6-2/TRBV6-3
TGTGCCAGCAGTACCCGTGTCGGACTAGCGGGAAGCACAGATACGCAGTATTTT
CASSTRVGLAGSTDTQYF
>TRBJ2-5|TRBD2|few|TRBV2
TGTGCCAGCAACATAGCGGGAGTGGAGACCCAGTACTTC
CASNIAGVETQYF
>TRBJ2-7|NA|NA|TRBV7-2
TGTGCCAGCAGCCCGAAAGGAGGTCTCAAGTCCTACGAGCAGTACTTC
CASSPKGGLKSYEQYF
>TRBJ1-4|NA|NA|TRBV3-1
TGTGCCAACAGCTCCCGACAGAATGAAAAACTGTTTTTT
CANSSRQNEKLFF
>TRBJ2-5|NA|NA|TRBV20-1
TGCAGTGCTAGAGATCCGACCGGGGGAGAGACCCAGTACTTC
CSARDPTGGETQYF
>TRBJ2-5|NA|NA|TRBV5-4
TGTGCCAGCACCTTGGTTCAGGATTTGAAGACCCAGTACTTC
CASTLVQDLKTQYF
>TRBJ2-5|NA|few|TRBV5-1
TGCGCCAGCAGCTTGGACTTCCAAGAGACCCAGTACTTC
CASSLDFQETQYF
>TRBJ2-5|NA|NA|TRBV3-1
TGTGCCAGCAGCCAAGCTAAGAGGGCCCGCCTAGAGGAGCAGTACTTC
CASSQAKRARLEEQYF
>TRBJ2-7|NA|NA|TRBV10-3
TGTGCCATCGGTACCGGGACCTACTACGAGCAGTACTTC
CAIGTGTYYEQYF
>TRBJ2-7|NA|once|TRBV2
TGTGCCAGCTTTCCCTCCTACGGGAGAGGGTCCTACGAGCAGTACTTC
CASFPSYGRGSYEQYF
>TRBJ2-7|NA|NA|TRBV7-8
TGTGCCAGCAGTCCACGTAGGGTCTCCTACGAGCAGTACTTC
CASSPRRVSYEQYF
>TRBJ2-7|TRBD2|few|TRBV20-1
TGCAGTGCTAGTTCCGGGAGGGGCTACGAGCAGTACTTC
CSASSGRGYEQYF
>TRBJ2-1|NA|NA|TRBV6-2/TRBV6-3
TGTGCCAGCAGGAACCCAAATGAGCAGTTCTTC
CASRNPNEQFF
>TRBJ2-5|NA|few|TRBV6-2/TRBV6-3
TGTGCCAGCAGTACGTTCCGGGAGACCCAGTACTTC
CASSTFRETQYF
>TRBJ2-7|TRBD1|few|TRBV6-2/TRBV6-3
TGTGCCAGCACCATTTATATGACAGGGGGAACTTACGAGCAGTACTTC
CASTIYMTGGTYEQYF
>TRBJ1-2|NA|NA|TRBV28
TGTGCCAGCAAGCCGGGAGGCTACACCTTC
CASKPGGYTF
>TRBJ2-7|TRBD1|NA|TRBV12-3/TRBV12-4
TGTGCCAGCCTCCGGGACAGGGACTCCTACGAGCAGTACTTC
CASLRDRDSYEQYF
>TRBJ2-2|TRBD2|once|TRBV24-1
TGTGCCACCAGCCTGACGGGGGGACCCGGGGAGCTGTTTTTT
CATSLTGGPGELFF
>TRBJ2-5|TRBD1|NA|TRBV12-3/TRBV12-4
TGTGCCAGCAGTTTTCCGGGACAGGTTGCCCAGTACTTC
CASSFPGQVAQYF
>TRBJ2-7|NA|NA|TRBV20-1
TGCAGTGCTAGAGATTTCGAGCAGTACTTC
CSARDFEQYF
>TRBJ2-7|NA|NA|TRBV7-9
TGTGCCAGCAGATCCTTGGCGGGATCCTACGAGCAGTACTTC
CASRSLAGSYEQYF
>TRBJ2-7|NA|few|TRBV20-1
TGCAGTGCTAGTGGTCTAGCAGAATACAATGAGCAGTACTTC
CSASGLAEYNEQYF
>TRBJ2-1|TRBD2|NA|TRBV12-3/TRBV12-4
TGTGCCAGCAGTTTGGGGTTGGTAGCGGGATTAGATGAGCAGTTCTTC
CASSLGLVAGLDEQFF
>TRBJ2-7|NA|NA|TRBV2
TGTGCCAGTAGGGCCAGTAGCGCCTCCTACGAGCAGTACTTC
CASRASSASYEQYF
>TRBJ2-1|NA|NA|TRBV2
TGTGCCAGCAGACCGGGACTCCGAGCAGGCAATGAGCAGTTCTTC
CASRPGLRAGNEQFF
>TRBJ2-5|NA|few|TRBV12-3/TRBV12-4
TGTGCCAGCAGTCCACGGTGGGGATTAAAAGAGACCCAGTACTTC
CASSPRWGLKETQYF
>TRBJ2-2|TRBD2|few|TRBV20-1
TGCAGTGCTAGAGCCCCTGGCGGGAGGGCCGCGACCGGGGAGCTGTTTTTT
CSARAPGGRAATGELFF
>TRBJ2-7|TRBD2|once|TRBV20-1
TGCAGTGCTAGAGATTCGAGGACTAGCGGCTACGAGCAGTACTTC
CSARDSRTSGYEQYF
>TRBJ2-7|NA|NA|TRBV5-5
TGTGCCAGCAGCTTCTGGGACTCTTTCGAGCAGTACTTC
CASSFWDSFEQYF
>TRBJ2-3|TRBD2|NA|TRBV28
TGTGCCAGTGAGCGGGGAAGCACAGATACGCGGTATTTT
CASERGSTDTRYF
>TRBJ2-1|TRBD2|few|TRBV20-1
TGCAGTGCTCCGAGCGGGAGCAAGCAGTTCTTC
CSAPSGSKQFF
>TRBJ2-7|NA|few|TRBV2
TGTGCCAGCAGTGGGTCTCTATACGAGCAGTACTTC
CASSGSLYEQYF
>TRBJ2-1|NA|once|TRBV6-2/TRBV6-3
TGTGCCAGCAGTTACTCGAGCTCCTACGATGAGCAGTTCTTC
CASSYSSSYDEQFF
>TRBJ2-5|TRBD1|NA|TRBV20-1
TGCAGTGCTAGTCCGGGACAGATGAGGGAGACCCAGTACTTC
CSASPGQMRETQYF
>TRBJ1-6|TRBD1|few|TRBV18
TGTGCCAACCCTGGGACAGGGGACAATTCACCCCTCCACTTT
CANPGTGDNSPLHF
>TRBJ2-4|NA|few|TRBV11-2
TGTGCCAGCAGCCAGGACTGGCAAAACATTCAGTACTTC
CASSQDWQNIQYF
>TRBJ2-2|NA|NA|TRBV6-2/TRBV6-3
TGTGCCAGCAGTCGGAGCCCGGCCGGGGAGCTGTTTTTT
CASSRSPAGELFF
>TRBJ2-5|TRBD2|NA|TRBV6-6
TGTGCCAGCGTCCGGGCGGGAGGAGAGACCCAGTACTTC
CASVRAGGETQYF
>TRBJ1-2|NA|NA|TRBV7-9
TGTGCCAGCAGCTTAGGTTCGGCCTGGAATGGCTACACCTTC
CASSLGSAWNGYTF
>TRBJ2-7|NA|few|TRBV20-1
TGCAGTGCTAGTTCCCTTAGCAGGCGGGGTGTCCCCCGCGAGCAGTACTTC
CSASSLSRRGVPREQYF
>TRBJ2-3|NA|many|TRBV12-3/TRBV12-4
TGTGCCAGCAGGAGCACAGATACGCAGTATTTT
CASRSTDTQYF
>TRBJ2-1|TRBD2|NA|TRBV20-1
TGCAGTGCTAGAGCGGCAAGCGGGAGGGTCGCATACAATGAGCAGTTCTTC
CSARAASGRVAYNEQFF
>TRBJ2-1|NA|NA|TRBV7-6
TGTGCCAGCAGCGCTTACTCGATCCCCAATGCTAATGAGCAGTTCTTC
CASSAYSIPNANEQFF
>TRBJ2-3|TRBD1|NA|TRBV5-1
TGCGCCAGCGGACAGGGGGGAGGTACGCAGTATTTT
CASGQGGGTQYF
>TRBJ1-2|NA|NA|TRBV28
TGTGCCATCGCCAGGGTAAGCCTCTATGGCTACACCTTC
CAIARVSLYGYTF
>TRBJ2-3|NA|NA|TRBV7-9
TGTGCCAGCAACATACAGCTGGGCACAGATACGCAGTATTTT
CASNIQLGTDTQYF
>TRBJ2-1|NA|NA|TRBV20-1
TGCAGTGCCAGAGATTTTTCCGGGAACGACAATGAGCAGTTCTTC
CSARDFSGNDNEQFF
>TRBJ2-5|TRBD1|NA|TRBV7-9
TGTGCCAGCAGACTGACAGGGGAGAGGGAGACCCAGTACTTC
CASRLTGERETQYF
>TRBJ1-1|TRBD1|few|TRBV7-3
TGTGCCAGCAGCCCAGACAGGGTTCTGAACACTGAAGCTTTCTTT
CASSPDRVLNTEAFF
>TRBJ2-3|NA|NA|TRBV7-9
TGTGCCAGCAGCTTAGGCGGGGCTAGCGGCACAGATACGCAGTATTTT
CASSLGGASGTDTQYF